These 20 T cell receptor beta chains share one sample of origin, sequenced in a study of T cells after yellow fever vaccination. TCRdb itself ran the 5' RACE reads through MiXCR, one entry per CDR3 protein. This table has about 500,000 distinct CDR3 sequences, roughly 17% appearing once. The sequencing here drew on PBMCs, taken about 5 days after the first yellow fever vaccination. These receptors all come from a man aged 18 to 29 who received the YFV17D yellow fever vaccine.

This clonotype appeared a few times. The V gene is TRBV5-1, the J gene TRBJ2-2; D might be TRBD1 (8 bases). V was cut by 3 bases and J by 7 bases, with 13 bases left in between. Germline lookup yields CDR1 SGHRS and CDR2 YFSETQ. The CDR3 is 14 amino acids. The CDR3 nucleotides are TGCGCCAGCAGCTCGACAGGGGAGGGCGGGGAGCTGTTTTTT. It specifies CASSSTGEGGELFF.

This clonotype was seen more than once but under ten times. The V gene is TRBV12-3 or TRBV12-4, the J gene TRBJ2-2, with TRBD1 as a possible D gene (5 bases). The V end was cut by 7 bases, the J end by 7 bases, with 16 bases between. The CDR3 is 14 amino acids. In nucleotides, the CDR3 is TGTGCCAGCACCCGCGAAGGGGTGGGCGGGGAGCTGTTTTTT. Amino acid sequence: CASTREGVGGELFF.

This chain links TRBV5-1 with TRBJ1-4; D perhaps matches TRBD1 (6 bases). The CDR3 has 15 residues. With 6 bases removed from V and 7 bases from J, the gap between germline ends came to 19 bases. From germline, CDR1 is SGHRS and CDR2 YFSETQ. The CDR3 bases are TGCGCCAGCACCGGGCGGGGGGGCCCGGGTGAAAAACTGTTTTTT. As protein: CASTGRGGPGEKLFF. Combining the CDR3 with reference TRBV5-1 and TRBJ1-4 gives the whole variable domain KAGVTQTPRYLIKTRGQQVTLSCSPISGHRSVSWYQQTPGQGLQFLFEYFSETQRNKGNFPGRFSGRQFSNSRSEMNVSTLELGDSALYLCASTGRGGPGEKLFFGSGTQLSVL.

Only a few counts were recorded for this clonotype. The chain is built from TRBV10-3 and TRBJ1-1; weak D call: TRBD1 (6 bases). This CDR3 is 15 amino acids long. The V gene lost 3 bases and the J gene lost 3 bases, with 14 bases spanning the gap. Germline V lookup: CDR1 ENHRY, CDR2 SYGVKD. The CDR3 DNA sequence: TGTGCCATCAGTGAAACCAAGGGGGGTTACACTGAAGCTTTCTTT. Amino acids: CAISETKGGYTEAFF.

This clonotype was counted only a few times. This chain joins TRBV12-3 or TRBV12-4 and TRBJ1-4; TRBD1 matches 10 bases. The V gene end was trimmed by 4 bases and the J gene end by 3 bases; junction bases not matched to a gene: 5. This CDR3 has 16 residues. In DNA, the CDR3 is TGTGCCAGCAGTTCTTACGGGACAGGGGCTAATGAAAAACTGTTTTTT. Residues: CASSSYGTGANEKLFF.

With respect to this clonotype: The junction shows a germline mismatch at one end, possibly a read error. V is TRBV5-1 and J is TRBJ1-1, with D tentatively TRBD1 (6 bases). The germline gives CDR1 SGHRS, CDR2 YFSETQ. The CDR3 extends over 13 amino acids. The CDR3 reads CASSFQGNTETFF. In nucleotides, the CDR3 is TGCGCCAGCAGCTTCCAGGGGAACACTGAAACTTTCTTT.

The chain couples TRBV6-5 to TRBJ2-3, with TRBD2 matching over 7 bases. The germline CDR1 and CDR2 sequences are MNHEY and SVGAGI. J lost 4 bases, V lost 2 bases, and 3 bases had no gene match. CDR3 length equals 14 residues. The CDR3 DNA reads as TGTGCCAGCAGTTACGGGAGGGAAGCAGATACGCAGTATTTT. It codes for CASSYGREADTQYF.

The rearrangement uses TRBV18 and TRBJ2-1, with D perhaps matching TRBD1 (5 bases). Trimming shortened V by 0 bases and J by 4 bases, and 13 bases separated the two germline ends. Germline V gives CDR1 KGHSH, CDR2 LQKENI. The CDR3 is 16 amino acids. CDR3 residues: CASSPPTDLLYNEQFF. The CDR3 DNA reads TGTGCCAGCTCACCACCGACAGATTTGTTATACAATGAGCAGTTCTTC.

A few counts support this clonotype. The rearrangement uses TRBV12-3 or TRBV12-4 and TRBJ2-7; possibly TRBD2 for D (5 bases). V lost 5 bases and J lost 4, with 15 bases in between. The CDR3 runs to 14 residues. This CDR3 is CASSRRPPGYEQYF. For the CDR3, the DNA is TGTGCCAGCAGTCGCCGCCCCCCGGGGTACGAGCAGTACTTC.

The chain links TRBV6-5 to TRBJ2-3; TRBD1 might be the D (6 bases). The CDR3 has 15 amino acids. V was cut by 2 bases and J by 0 bases, with 9 bases left in between. Looked up from germline, CDR1 is MNHEY and CDR2 is SVGAGI. CDR3 protein: CASSYVGASTDTQYF. The CDR3, as DNA: TGTGCCAGCAGTTACGTGGGGGCTAGCACAGATACGCAGTATTTT.

This clonotype occurred a few times. V usage is TRBV3-1 and J usage is TRBJ1-6; D not resolved. Trimming took 1 base from V and 9 from J, leaving 10 bases between them. This CDR3 is built from 14 residues. CDR1 and CDR2 from the germline V gene are LGHDT and YNNKEL (reference sequence). CDR3 region: CASSQGGRRSPLHF. CDR3 nucleotide sequence: TGTGCCAGCAGCCAAGGAGGGAGGCGTTCACCCCTCCACTTT.

This chain joins TRBV20-1 and TRBJ2-5, with D maybe TRBD2 (5 bases). This CDR3 comprises 13 residues. Germline loops: CDR1 DFQATT, CDR2 SNEGSKA (reference sequence). In DNA form, the CDR3 reads TGCAGCCCTCGTCGGACGGGACAAGAGACCCAGTACTTC. Translating it yields CSPRRTGQETQYF.

V and J are TRBV20-1 and TRBJ2-1; 11 nucleotides line up with TRBD2. Germline trimming cut 4 bases from V and 1 base from J; bases unmatched to any gene: 12. The CDR3 runs 18 residues. Germline V gene lookup returns CDR1 DFQATT and CDR2 SNEGSKA (reference sequence). CDR3 sequence: CSATISSGGLVSYNEQFF. The CDR3 DNA is TGCAGTGCTACCATCTCTAGCGGGGGGTTAGTGTCCTACAATGAGCAGTTCTTC.

This clonotype was observed a few times. The chain combines TRBV3-1 with TRBJ1-2; unclear D gene. Trimming took off 1 base at V and 5 bases at J, with 5 bases between the two ends. The CDR3 spans 12 residues. The germline V gene has CDR1 LGHDT and CDR2 YNNKEL (reference sequence). CDR3 amino acids: CASSQVKYGYTF. CDR3 DNA sequence: TGTGCCAGCAGCCAAGTAAAATATGGCTACACCTTC.

This sequence joins TRBV5-5 and TRBJ2-7; D might be TRBD1 (5 bases). Trimming cost V 0 bases and J 2 bases, with 6 bases left between them. The CDR3 totals 13 residues. CDR1 and CDR2 (germline): SGHKS, YYEKEE (reference sequence). The CDR3 nucleotides are TGTGCCAGCAGCTTGGCAGGGACCTACGAGCAGTACGTC. Its translation: CASSLAGTYEQYV.

This clonotype was detected only a few times. V is TRBV5-1 and J is TRBJ2-1, with TRBD2 matching 11 bases. The length of the CDR3 is 16 residues. CDR1 is SGHRS and CDR2 is YFSETQ in the germline V gene. V lost 4 bases to trimming and J lost 3 bases; unmatched junction nucleotides: 6. CDR3 residues: CASSGRLAGGYNEQFF. The DNA for the CDR3 is TGCGCCAGCAGCGGCCGGCTAGCGGGGGGCTACAATGAGCAGTTCTTC.

This clonotype was counted a few times. This chain uses TRBV28 with TRBJ1-1, with a tentative D call TRBD1 (5 bases). Germline CDR1 MDHEN, CDR2 SYDVKM. The CDR3 covers 16 residues. The V gene lost 2 bases and the J gene lost 2 bases, with 15 bases spanning the gap. The chain's CDR3 is CASSLGRRTTNTEAFF. Written as DNA, the CDR3 is TGTGCCAGCAGTTTAGGAAGGAGGACAACAAACACTGAAGCTTTCTTT.

J is TRBJ1-1 and V is TRBV6-2 or TRBV6-3, with D perhaps matching TRBD1 (5 bases). Trimming left V 8 bases short and J 10 bases short, with 14 bases between. The germline V gene encodes CDR1 MNHEY and CDR2 SVGEGT. The CDR3 loop spans 11 amino acids. The CDR3 DNA follows: TGTGCCAGCGGCCTTGGGGGGGGAGCTTTCTTT. Encoded protein: CASGLGGGAFF.

The chain combines TRBV6-1 with TRBJ2-6; TRBD1 agrees at 7 bases. J gave up 0 bases and V 5 bases, and 10 bases lay outside the gene matches. Germline assignment: CDR1 MNHNS and CDR2 SASEGT. The CDR3 extends over 18 amino acids. This CDR3 is CASSPSGTAHSGANVLTF. The CDR3 region has the DNA TGTGCCAGCAGTCCCTCAGGGACAGCACACTCTGGGGCCAACGTCCTGACTTTC.

This rearrangement joins TRBV3-1 to TRBJ1-5, with D perhaps matching TRBD1 (6 bases). Trimming left V 0 bases short and J 7 bases short, with 13 bases between. Germline V gene sequence: CDR1 LGHDT, CDR2 YNNKEL (reference sequence). The CDR3 has 15 residues. This chain's CDR3 is CASSQEPGAGQPQHF. CDR3 nucleotide sequence: TGTGCCAGCAGCCAAGAGCCAGGGGCGGGACAGCCCCAGCATTTT.